These T cell receptor beta chains were read from a single sample in a study of blood T cell repertoires in COVID-19. Profiled with immunoSEQ multiplex PCR; TCRdb holds only in-frame clones, not every one. The table includes around 170,000 clones, about 87% detected once. Sequencing used peripheral blood. These receptors came from a woman in her 30s with acute or convalescent COVID-19. Both conserved end residues are part of each CDR3. D genes are given only for firm matches. Rows may omit the clone size; those that give it use once, few, many or a size class.

-	-	TRBV6-6	TRBJ1-1	TGTGCCAGCAGACGTCAGGGTTTGGACACTGAAGCTTTCTTT	CASRRQGLDTEAFF
-	-	TRBV5-1	TRBJ1-3	TGCGCCAGCAGCTTGGGGACAACAATGGGAAACACCATATATTTT	CASSLGTTMGNTIYF
-	-	TRBV29-1	TRBJ2-6	TGCAGCGTTGAAGTCGGACTCAACTCTGGGGCCAACGTCCTGACTTTC	CSVEVGLNSGANVLTF
-	-	TRBV7-9	TRBJ1-6	TGTGCCAGCAGTCCGGGGACAAAGGAAACCTATAATTCACCCCTCCACTTT	CASSPGTKETYNSPLHF
-	TRBD2	TRBV3-1/TRBV3-2	TRBJ2-4	TGTGCCAGCAGCCAAGACCCGACTAGCGGGAGGGCCAAAAACATTCAGTACTTC	CASSQDPTSGRAKNIQYF
-	-	TRBV30	TRBJ1-1	TGTGCCTGGACGTTTTCCGACACGGGGACTGAAGCTTTCTTT	CAWTFSDTGTEAFF
once	-	TRBV4-1	TRBJ1-4	TGCGCCAGCAGTTACACGGGGGTCGCTAATGAAAAACTGTTTTTT	CASSYTGVANEKLFF
-	-	TRBV6-5	TRBJ1-2	TGTGCCAGCAGTCAGGGGAACTATGGCTACACCTTC	CASSQGNYGYTF
-	TRBD1	TRBV11-3	TRBJ1-1	TGTGCCAGCAGCTCATCCCCGGGACAGGGGAAGGAAGCTTTCTTT	CASSSSPGQGKEAFF
-	TRBD1	TRBV9	TRBJ2-3	TGTGCCAGCAGCTCTCGTGGACAGGGGATCGGATCAGATACGCAGTATTTT	CASSSRGQGIGSDTQYF
-	-	TRBV27	TRBJ1-1	TGTGCCAGCAGTTTTTGGGACATGAGGAACACTGAAGCTTTCTTT	CASSFWDMRNTEAFF
-	TRBD1	TRBV6-5	TRBJ1-4	TGTGCCAGCAGGACCGGACAGGGCCCAACCGAAAAACTGTTTTTT	CASRTGQGPTEKLFF
-	-	TRBV6-2/TRBV6-3	TRBJ2-3	TGTGCCAGCAGTCAAGACTACCCCAGCACAGATACGCAGTATTTT	CASSQDYPSTDTQYF
once	-	TRBV5-4	TRBJ2-1	TGTGCCAGCAGCTCTTCGGGGACTCCCTACAATGAGCAGTTCTTC	CASSSSGTPYNEQFF
few	-	TRBV20-1	TRBJ2-7	TGCAGTGCTACCCTTTACGAGCAGTACTTC	CSATLYEQYF
once	-	TRBV9	TRBJ1-6	TGTGCCAGCAGCGCTTCCTATAATTCACCCCTCCACTTT	CASSASYNSPLHF
-	TRBD1	TRBV29-1	TRBJ2-7	TGCAGCGTCCGGGACAGGGAGTTCGGCGAGCAGTACTTC	CSVRDREFGEQYF
-	-	TRBV28	TRBJ2-1	TGTGCCAGCAGTTTCTTTGCTAGAGCTACAAACAATGAGCAGTTCTTC	CASSFFARATNNEQFF
-	TRBD1	TRBV3-1/TRBV3-2	TRBJ1-1	TGTGCCAGCAGCCAGAGAGACAGGGATGCTTTCTTT	CASSQRDRDAFF
once	TRBD2	TRBV6-5	TRBJ2-3	TGTGCCACCGGGACTAGCGGGAGTTTATCAGATACGCAGTATTTT	CATGTSGSLSDTQYF
-	-	TRBV2	TRBJ1-2	TGTGCCAGCAACAGGAACTCCGGCTACACCTTC	CASNRNSGYTF
-	-	TRBV6-5	TRBJ2-5	TGTGCCAGCAGTTACCGACAGTATGAAGAGACCCAGTACTTC	CASSYRQYEETQYF
-	-	TRBV7-5	TRBJ2-2	TGTGCCAGAAGCATTAGCGCGAACACCGGGGAGCTGTTTTTT	CARSISANTGELFF
-	TRBD1	TRBV29-1	TRBJ2-2	TGCAGCGTGAGGGGCAGGGGGAGCACCGGGGAGCTGTTTTTT	CSVRGRGSTGELFF
once	TRBD1	TRBV7-2	TRBJ2-5	TGTGCCAGCAGCCAAGGGACAGGCCTCGCCCAAGAGACCCAGTACTTC	CASSQGTGLAQETQYF
few	-	TRBV7-2	TRBJ2-7	TGTGCCAGCAGCTTAGTGGGGGGTCTTGACGAGCAGTACTTC	CASSLVGGLDEQYF
-	-	TRBV6-5	TRBJ2-3	TGTGCCAGCAGTTACTCGGGAGACACAGATACGCAGTATTTT	CASSYSGDTDTQYF
-	-	TRBV20-1	TRBJ2-1	TGCAGTGGGCTCTACAATGAGCAGTTCTTC	CSGLYNEQFF
-	-	TRBV11-3	TRBJ1-2	TGTGCCAGCAGCCTGAATCCGGGGGTAGGCTACACCTTC	CASSLNPGVGYTF
-	-	TRBV29-1	TRBJ1-1	TGCAGCGTAGCCCTTACAGGGTTCGGGAACACTGAAGCTTTCTTT	CSVALTGFGNTEAFF
once	-	TRBV2	TRBJ2-3	TGTGCCAGCAGCCTTACAGCAGATACGCAGTATTTT	CASSLTADTQYF
-	-	TRBV5-1	TRBJ2-1	TGCGCCAGCAGCTTGTTGGGGGGAGCCTCCTACAATGAGCAGTTCTTC	CASSLLGGASYNEQFF
-	-	TRBV27	TRBJ1-2	TGTGCCAGCAGTTTAAACGGCGGAACCCACGGCTACACCTTC	CASSLNGGTHGYTF
-	-	TRBV2	TRBJ2-7	TGTGCCAGCAACTCGATAGAATCCTACGAGCAGTACTTC	CASNSIESYEQYF
-	TRBD2	TRBV2	TRBJ2-1	TGTGCCAGCAGTAGATTAGCGGGAGACGCTGAGCAGTTCTTC	CASSRLAGDAEQFF
-	-	TRBV4-2	TRBJ1-2	TGTGCCAGCGGGCAGACAAACTATGGCTACACCTTC	CASGQTNYGYTF
-	-	TRBV6-5	TRBJ1-6	TGTGCCAGCACAACTCTTTCGCAGACAAATTCACCCCTCCACTTT	CASTTLSQTNSPLHF
-	-	TRBV9	TRBJ1-1	TGTGCCAGCAGCGTTACAGATTATAACACTGAAGCTTTCTTT	CASSVTDYNTEAFF
-	TRBD1	TRBV30	TRBJ1-2	TGTGCCTGGAGGGAACAGGGGGGGAACTATGGCTACACCTTC	CAWREQGGNYGYTF
-	-	TRBV19	TRBJ2-3	TGTGCCAGTAGTGCGACAGATACGCAGTATTTT	CASSATDTQYF
-	-	TRBV6-5	TRBJ1-2	TGTGCCAGCTTCTCCTCTTATGGCTACACCTTC	CASFSSYGYTF
-	-	TRBV7-9	TRBJ2-5	TGTGCCAGCAGCCTCGAGGAGGGAGGCCAGTACTTC	CASSLEEGGQYF
-	-	TRBV7-9	TRBJ2-3	TGTGCCAGCAGCTTACGTTCCCAGGATACGCAGTATTTT	CASSLRSQDTQYF
-	-	TRBV27	TRBJ2-2	TGTGCCAGCAGGGGCGATCGGCGGGAGCTGTTTTTT	CASRGDRRELFF
few	-	TRBV28	TRBJ2-7	TGTGCCAGCAGTTTTCAAAACTACGAGCAGTACTTC	CASSFQNYEQYF
-	TRBD1	TRBV6-5	TRBJ1-2	TGTGCCAGCAGTTACTCAGGGACAGGGGGACCATATGGCTACACCTTC	CASSYSGTGGPYGYTF
-	-	TRBV12-3/TRBV12-4	TRBJ2-5	TGTGCCAGCAGTTTTACAGGAGAAGAGACCCAGTACTTC	CASSFTGEETQYF
-	TRBD1	TRBV6-6	TRBJ2-2	TGTGCCAGCAGTTACGGACAGGCCGGGGAGCTGTTTTTT	CASSYGQAGELFF
-	TRBD1	TRBV28	TRBJ1-2	TGTGCCGGGTCCCGGGACAGGGGTTTCTATGGCTACACCTTC	CAGSRDRGFYGYTF
once	TRBD2	TRBV2	TRBJ2-3	TGTGCCAGCTCCAAAGCGGGGACTAGCTTCGGTACGCAGTATTTT	CASSKAGTSFGTQYF
-	TRBD1	TRBV30	TRBJ1-6	TGTGCCTGGACGAGGACGGGACAGTATAATTCACCCCTCCACTTT	CAWTRTGQYNSPLHF
-	TRBD1	TRBV27	TRBJ1-2	TGTGCCAGCAGACTCTGGGGACAGGGAGGGGGTGGCTACACCTTC	CASRLWGQGGGGYTF
-	-	TRBV24-1	TRBJ2-2	TGTGCCACCAGTGAAACCGGGACAAGTACCGGGGAGCTGTTTTTT	CATSETGTSTGELFF
-	-	TRBV3-1/TRBV3-2	TRBJ2-3	TGTGCCAGCAGCCAGCTATGGACGCAGTATTTT	CASSQLWTQYF
once	TRBD2	TRBV6-5	TRBJ2-1	TGTGCCAGCAGTTACCCGACTGGCGGGAGTTACAATGAGCAGTTCTTC	CASSYPTGGSYNEQFF
-	TRBD2	TRBV4-1	TRBJ2-3	TGCGCCAGCAGCTTTTTAGCGGGAGGGCCCACAGATACGCAGTATTTT	CASSFLAGGPTDTQYF
-	-	TRBV9	TRBJ2-5	TGTGCCAGCAGCCCTCGGGTAGACTTGGAGCAAGAGACCCAGTACTTC	CASSPRVDLEQETQYF
-	-	TRBV25-1	TRBJ1-1	TGTGCCAGCAGTGACCGGGGGGCCCAAAGTGAAGCTTTCTTT	CASSDRGAQSEAFF
-	TRBD1	TRBV28	TRBJ1-5	TGTGCCAGCACCCCTTTGGGACAGGGCTATAATCAGCCCCAGCATTTT	CASTPLGQGYNQPQHF